The clone carrying this T cell receptor (beta chain) was recorded at least ten times. Its antigen is undetermined. Preparation of the TCRbeta library involved a method that used unique molecular identifiers. Using its own MiXCR run on the PCR reads, TCRdb lists one record per CDR3 protein. Here the sample spans about 98,000 distinct CDR3 sequences, 4.5% to 7.5% being singletons. This record belongs to a study of T-cell reconstitution after alpha-beta-depleted transplantation in children. Study-wide results and caveats: Several hundred graft clones that had expanded were reportedly the source of alpha-beta T cells about two months after transplant.

This specimen was PBMCs, mostly from graft donor cells, taken 60 days after TCRalphabeta/CD19-depleted stem cell transplant. The source of this sequence is a female patient aged 2 to 10 who had a stem cell transplant for Fanconi anemia, so the T cells may come from the graft donor.

The CDR3 spells CASSPRLAISLTDTQYF. Written as DNA, the CDR3 is TGTGCCAGCAGCCCTAGACTAGCTATATCGTTGACAGATACGCAGTATTTT. This chain joins TRBV7-9 and TRBJ2-3; TRBD2 matches 7 bases. J was trimmed by 3 bases and V by 5 bases; bases with no gene match: 14. The CDR3 spans 17 residues. Germline V CDR1 and CDR2: SEHNR, FQNEAQ (reference sequence).